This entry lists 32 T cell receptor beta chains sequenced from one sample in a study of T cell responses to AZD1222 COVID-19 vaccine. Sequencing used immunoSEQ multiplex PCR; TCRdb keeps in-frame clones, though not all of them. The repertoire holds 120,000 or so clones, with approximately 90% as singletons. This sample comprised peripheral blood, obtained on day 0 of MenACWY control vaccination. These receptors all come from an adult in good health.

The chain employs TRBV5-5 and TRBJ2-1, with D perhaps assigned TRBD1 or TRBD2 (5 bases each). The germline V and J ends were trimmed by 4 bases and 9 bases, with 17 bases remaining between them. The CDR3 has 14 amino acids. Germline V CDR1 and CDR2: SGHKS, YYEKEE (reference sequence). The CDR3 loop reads CASSPGLGVREQFF. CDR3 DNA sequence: TGTGCCAGCAGCCCTGGGTTGGGGGTCCGTGAGCAGTTCTTC.

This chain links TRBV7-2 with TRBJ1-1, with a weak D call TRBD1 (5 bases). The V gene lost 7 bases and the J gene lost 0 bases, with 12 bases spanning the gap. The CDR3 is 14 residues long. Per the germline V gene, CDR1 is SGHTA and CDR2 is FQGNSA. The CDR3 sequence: CASTTGPVNTEAFF. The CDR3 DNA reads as TGTGCCAGCACAACAGGCCCGGTGAACACTGAAGCTTTCTTT.

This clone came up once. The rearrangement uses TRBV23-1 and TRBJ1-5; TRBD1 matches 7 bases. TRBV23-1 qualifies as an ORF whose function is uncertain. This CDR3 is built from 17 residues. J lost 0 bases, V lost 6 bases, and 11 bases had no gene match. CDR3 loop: CASSPGTEENSNQPQHF. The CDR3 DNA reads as TGCGCCAGCAGCCCCGGGACAGAGGAAAATAGCAATCAGCCCCAGCATTTT.

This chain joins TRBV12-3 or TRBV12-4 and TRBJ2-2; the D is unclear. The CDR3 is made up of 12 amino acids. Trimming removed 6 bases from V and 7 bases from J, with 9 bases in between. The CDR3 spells CASSSSVGELFF. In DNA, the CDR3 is TGTGCCAGCAGCTCCTCCGTCGGGGAGCTGTTTTTT.

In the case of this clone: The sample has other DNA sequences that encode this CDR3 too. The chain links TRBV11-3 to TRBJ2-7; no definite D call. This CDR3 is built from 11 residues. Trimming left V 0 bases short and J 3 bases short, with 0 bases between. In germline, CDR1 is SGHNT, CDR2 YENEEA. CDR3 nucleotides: TGTGCCAGCAGCTTAGACTACGAGCAGTACTTC. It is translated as CASSLDYEQYF.

For the CDR3, the DNA is TGTGCCAGCAGCTTCCCCGGAGGTGCGCAGTATTTT. Translating it yields CASSFPGGAQYF. The chain carries TRBV7-3 and TRBJ2-3; D perhaps matches TRBD2 (5 bases). V lost 3 bases to trimming and J lost 10 bases, with 11 bases between them. This CDR3 comprises 12 residues. Germline CDR1 is SGHTA and CDR2 is FQGTGA.

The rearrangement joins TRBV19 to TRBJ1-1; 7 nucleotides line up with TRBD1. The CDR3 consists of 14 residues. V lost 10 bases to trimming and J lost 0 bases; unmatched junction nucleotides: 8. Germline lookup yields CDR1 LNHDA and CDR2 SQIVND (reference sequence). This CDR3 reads CATLDRRLNTEAFF. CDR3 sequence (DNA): TGTGCCACCTTGGACAGGAGGTTGAACACTGAAGCTTTCTTT.

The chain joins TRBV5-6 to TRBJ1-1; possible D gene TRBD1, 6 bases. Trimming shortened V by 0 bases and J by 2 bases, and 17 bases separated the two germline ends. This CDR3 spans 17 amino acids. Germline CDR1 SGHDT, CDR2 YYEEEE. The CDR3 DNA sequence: TGTGCCAGCAGCTTGGGTGGGGGGCTCTTAAATAACACTGAAGCTTTCTTT. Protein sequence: CASSLGGGLLNNTEAFF.

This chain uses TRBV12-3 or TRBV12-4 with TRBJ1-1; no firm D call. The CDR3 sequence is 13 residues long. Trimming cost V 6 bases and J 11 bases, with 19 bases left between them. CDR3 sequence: CASSLSLPNGAFF. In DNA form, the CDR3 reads TGTGCCAGCAGCCTTTCCCTACCCAATGGGGCTTTCTTT.

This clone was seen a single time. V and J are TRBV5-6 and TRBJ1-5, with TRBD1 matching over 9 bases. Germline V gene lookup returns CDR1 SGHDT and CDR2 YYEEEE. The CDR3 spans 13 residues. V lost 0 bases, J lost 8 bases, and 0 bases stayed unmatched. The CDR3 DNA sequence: TGTGCCAGCAGCTTGGGGACAGGGGAGCCCCAGCATTTT. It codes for CASSLGTGEPQHF.

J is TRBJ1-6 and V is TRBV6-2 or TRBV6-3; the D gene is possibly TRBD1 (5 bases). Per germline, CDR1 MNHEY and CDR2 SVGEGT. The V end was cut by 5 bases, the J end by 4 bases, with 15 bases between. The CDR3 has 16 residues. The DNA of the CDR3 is TGTGCCAGCAGTCCCGGGACCGACTGGTATAATTCACCCCTCCACTTT. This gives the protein CASSPGTDWYNSPLHF.

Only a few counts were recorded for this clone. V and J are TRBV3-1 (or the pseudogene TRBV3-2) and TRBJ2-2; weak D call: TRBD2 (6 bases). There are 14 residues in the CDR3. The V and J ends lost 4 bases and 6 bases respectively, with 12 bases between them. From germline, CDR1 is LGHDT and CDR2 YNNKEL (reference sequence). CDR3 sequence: CASSPGVSSGELFF. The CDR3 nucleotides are TGTGCCAGCAGCCCGGGAGTTTCATCCGGGGAGCTGTTTTTT.

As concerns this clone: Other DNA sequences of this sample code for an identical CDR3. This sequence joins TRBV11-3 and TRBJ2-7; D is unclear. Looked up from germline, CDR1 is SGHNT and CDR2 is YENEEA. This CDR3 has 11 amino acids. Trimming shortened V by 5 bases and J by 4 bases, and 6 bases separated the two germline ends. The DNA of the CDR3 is TGTGCCAGCAGCCGCGAATACGAGCAGTACTTC. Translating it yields CASSREYEQYF.

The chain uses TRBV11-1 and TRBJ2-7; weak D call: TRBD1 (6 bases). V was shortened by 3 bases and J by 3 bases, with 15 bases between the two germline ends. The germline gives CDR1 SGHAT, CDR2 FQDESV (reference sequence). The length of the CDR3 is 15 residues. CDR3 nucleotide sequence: TGTGCCAGCAGCTTGGGACCGGACAGTTTCTACGAGCAGTACTTC. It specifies CASSLGPDSFYEQYF.

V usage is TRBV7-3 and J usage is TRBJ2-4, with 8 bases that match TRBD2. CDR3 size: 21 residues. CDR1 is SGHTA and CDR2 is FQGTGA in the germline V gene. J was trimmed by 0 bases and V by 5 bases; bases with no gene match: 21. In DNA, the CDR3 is TGTGCCAGCAGCCCCGATTGGTTAGCGGGAACGAGCCTACTAGCCAAAAACATTCAGTACTTC. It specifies CASSPDWLAGTSLLAKNIQYF.

The DNA for the CDR3 is TGTGCCACCAGTGAGGAAACGTATAGCGGGCCCCACCGTCGGGGGCAGTACTTC. It yields the protein CATSEETYSGPHRRGQYF. The chain recombines TRBV24-1 with TRBJ2-7, with TRBD2 identical over 7 bases. Germline values: CDR1 KGHDR, CDR2 SFDVKD. This CDR3 is 18 amino acids long. J gave up 9 bases and V 4 bases, and 23 bases lay outside the gene matches.

DNA of the CDR3: TGTGCCAGCAGCCCTCCTAGAACAGATACGCAGTATTTT. Translating it yields CASSPPRTDTQYF. The V call is TRBV6-6, the J call TRBJ2-3; D gene uncertain. The CDR3 consists of 13 residues. Between the trimmed V and J ends, which lost 6 bases and 3 bases, there was a span of 10 bases. In germline, CDR1 is MNHNY, CDR2 SVGAGI (reference sequence).

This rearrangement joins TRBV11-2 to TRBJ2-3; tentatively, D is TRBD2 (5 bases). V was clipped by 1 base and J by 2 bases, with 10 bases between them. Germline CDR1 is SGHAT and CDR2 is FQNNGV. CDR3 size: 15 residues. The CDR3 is CASSLATRDTDTQYF. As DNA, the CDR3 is TGTGCCAGCAGCTTAGCCACTAGGGACACAGATACGCAGTATTTT.

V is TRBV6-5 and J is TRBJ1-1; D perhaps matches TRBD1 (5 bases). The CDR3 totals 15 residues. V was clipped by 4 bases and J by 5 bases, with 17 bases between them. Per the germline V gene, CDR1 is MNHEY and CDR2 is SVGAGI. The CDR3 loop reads CASSSRGVISTEAFF. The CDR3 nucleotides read TGTGCCAGCAGTTCCCGAGGGGTAATTAGTACTGAAGCTTTCTTT.

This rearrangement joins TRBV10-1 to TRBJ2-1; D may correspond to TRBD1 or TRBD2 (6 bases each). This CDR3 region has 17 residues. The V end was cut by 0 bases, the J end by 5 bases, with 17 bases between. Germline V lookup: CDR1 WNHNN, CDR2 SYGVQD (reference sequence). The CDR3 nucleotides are TGCGCCAGCAGTGAGTCGAATTTGGGGGGCCCAGACAATGAGCAGTTCTTC. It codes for CASSESNLGGPDNEQFF.

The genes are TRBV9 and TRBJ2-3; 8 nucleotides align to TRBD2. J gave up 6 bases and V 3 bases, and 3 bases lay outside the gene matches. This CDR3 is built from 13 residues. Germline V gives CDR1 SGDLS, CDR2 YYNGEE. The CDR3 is CASSGRLADTQYF. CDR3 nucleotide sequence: TGTGCCAGCAGCGGACGACTAGCGGATACGCAGTATTTT.

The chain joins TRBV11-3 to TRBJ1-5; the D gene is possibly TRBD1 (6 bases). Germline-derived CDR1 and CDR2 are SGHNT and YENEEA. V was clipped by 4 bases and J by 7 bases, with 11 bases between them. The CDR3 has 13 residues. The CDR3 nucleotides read TGTGCCAGCAGCTCAGGACAGTCACAGCCCCAGCATTTT. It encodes CASSSGQSQPQHF.

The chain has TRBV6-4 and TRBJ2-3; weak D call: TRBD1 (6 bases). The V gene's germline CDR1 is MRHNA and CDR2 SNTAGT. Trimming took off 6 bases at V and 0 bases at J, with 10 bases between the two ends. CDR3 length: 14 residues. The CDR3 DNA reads TGTGCCAGCAGGGAACAGGGAAGCACAGATACGCAGTATTTT. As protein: CASREQGSTDTQYF.

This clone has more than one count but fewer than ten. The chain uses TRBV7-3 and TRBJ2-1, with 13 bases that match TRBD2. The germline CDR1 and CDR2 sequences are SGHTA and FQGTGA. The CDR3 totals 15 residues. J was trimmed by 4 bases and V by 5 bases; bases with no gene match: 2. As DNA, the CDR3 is TGTGCCAGCAGCCTACTAGCGGGAGGGTACAATGAGCAGTTCTTC. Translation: CASSLLAGGYNEQFF.

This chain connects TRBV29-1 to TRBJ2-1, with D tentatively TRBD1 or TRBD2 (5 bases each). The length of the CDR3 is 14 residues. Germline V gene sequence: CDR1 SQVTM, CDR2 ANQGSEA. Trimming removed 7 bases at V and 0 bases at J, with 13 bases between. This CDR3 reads CSAPRDGSYNEQFF. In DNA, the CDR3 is TGCAGCGCACCTCGGGACGGCTCCTACAATGAGCAGTTCTTC.

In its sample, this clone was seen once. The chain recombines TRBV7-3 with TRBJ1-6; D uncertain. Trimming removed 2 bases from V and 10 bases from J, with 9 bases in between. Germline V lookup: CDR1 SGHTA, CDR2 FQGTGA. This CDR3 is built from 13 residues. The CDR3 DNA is TGTGCCAGCAGCTTATTTGATGGGTCACCCCTCCACTTT. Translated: CASSLFDGSPLHF.

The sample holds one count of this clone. The CDR3 coding sequence is TGTGCCAGCAGCCGGGACAGGGGGTCCTACAATGAGCAGTTCTTC. The encoded protein is CASSRDRGSYNEQFF. The rearrangement joins TRBV7-2 to TRBJ2-1, with 11 bases aligning to TRBD1. J lost 1 base, V lost 5 bases, and 1 base had no gene match. CDR3 length equals 15 residues. Germline values: CDR1 SGHTA, CDR2 FQGNSA.

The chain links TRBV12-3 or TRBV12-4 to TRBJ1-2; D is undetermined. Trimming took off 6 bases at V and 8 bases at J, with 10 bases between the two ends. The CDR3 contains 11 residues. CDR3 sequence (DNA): TGTGCCAGCAGATCCTATCACGGCTACACCTTC. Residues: CASRSYHGYTF.

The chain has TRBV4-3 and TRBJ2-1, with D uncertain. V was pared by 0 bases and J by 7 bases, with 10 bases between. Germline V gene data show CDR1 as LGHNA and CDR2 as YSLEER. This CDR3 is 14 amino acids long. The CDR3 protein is CASSQEGSRNEQFF. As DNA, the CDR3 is TGCGCCAGCAGCCAAGAGGGGTCTCGTAATGAGCAGTTCTTC.

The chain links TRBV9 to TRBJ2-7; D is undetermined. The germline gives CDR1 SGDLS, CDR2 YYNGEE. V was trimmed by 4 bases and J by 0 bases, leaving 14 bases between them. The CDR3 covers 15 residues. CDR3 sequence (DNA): TGTGCCAGCAGCCCTAGTTTTGGACCCTCCTACGAGCAGTACTTC. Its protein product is CASSPSFGPSYEQYF. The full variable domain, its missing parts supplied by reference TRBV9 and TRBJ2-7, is DSGVTQTPKHLITATGQRVTLRCSPRSGDLSVYWYQQSLDQGLQFLIQYYNGEERAKGNILERFSAQQFPDLHSELNLSSLELGDSALYFCASSPSFGPSYEQYFGPGTRLTVT.

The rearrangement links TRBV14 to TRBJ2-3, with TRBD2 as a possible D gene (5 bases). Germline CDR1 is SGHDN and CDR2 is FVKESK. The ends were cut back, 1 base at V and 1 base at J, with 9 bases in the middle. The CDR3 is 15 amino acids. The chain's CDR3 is CASSQVSGGTDTQYF. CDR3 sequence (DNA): TGTGCCAGCAGCCAAGTATCCGGGGGCACAGATACGCAGTATTTT.

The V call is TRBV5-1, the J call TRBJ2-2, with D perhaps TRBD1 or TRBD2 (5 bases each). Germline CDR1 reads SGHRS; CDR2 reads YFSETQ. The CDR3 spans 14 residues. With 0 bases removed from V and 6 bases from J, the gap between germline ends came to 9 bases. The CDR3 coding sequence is TGCGCCAGCAGCTTGGGAGGGGCTCCCGGGGAGCTGTTTTTT. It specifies CASSLGGAPGELFF.